This T cell receptor (beta chain) emerged from a study of tumor-infiltrating lymphocytes in primary liver carcinoma. Making TCR beta cDNA involved roughly 500 ng total RNA and a constant-region primer. Three nested multiplex PCR rounds of slightly modified ARM-PCR generated TCR beta libraries. TRBV1-TRBV30 forward primers paired with a C-beta reverse primer drove the first two PCR rounds, approximately 11 cycles each. TCRdb fed the multiplex PCR reads into MiXCR, producing one record per CDR3 protein. The sample yields about 190,000 distinct CDR3 sequences, about 82% seen once. Details on this clonotype: Its matching antigen is unknown.

CDR1 is SQVTM, CDR2 ANQGSEA, per germline. The CDR3 covers 14 residues. The study co-extracted DNA and RNA from about 20-30 mg of unsorted bulk tissue. Study-level findings and limits: Top-250-clone fractions were significantly higher in tumors than in blood (p = 0.039).

This chain links TRBV29-1 with TRBJ1-1; 8 bases match TRBD1. The TCR sequence derives from a man aged 40-55 years with primary liver carcinoma and hepatitis B virus infection. Input material: tumor tissue from primary liver carcinoma. The CDR3 coding sequence is TGCGGCTTTGAAGAATGGACAGGGAGGACTGAAGCTTTCTTT. Translated, it gives CGFEEWTGRTEAFF.